This entry lists 10 T cell receptor beta chains sequenced from one sample in a study of T-cell reconstitution after alpha-beta-depleted transplantation in children. Unique molecular identifiers were used in preparing the TCRbeta library. TCRdb reanalysed the PCR reads using MiXCR and keeps one entry per CDR3 protein. The sample yields roughly 300,000 distinct CDR3 sequences, about 9.9% seen once. The sequences come from peripheral blood, collected 180 days after TCRalphabeta/CD19-depleted stem cell transplant. These receptors all come from a male patient aged 2-15 years who had a stem cell transplant for chronic granulomatous disease, so the T cells may come from the graft donor.

This clonotype was found many times. The J gene is TRBJ2-1, the V gene TRBV10-3; TRBD2 matches at 7 bases. V gave up 2 bases and J gave up 5 bases; unmatched junction bases: 6. Germline values: CDR1 ENHRY, CDR2 SYGVKD. CDR3 length equals 15 residues. The CDR3 nucleotides are TGTGCCATCAGTGAGAGGGCGGGAGAGGACAATGAGCAGTTCTTC. Translation: CAISERAGEDNEQFF.

This clonotype was counted at least ten times. CDR3 bases: TGTGCCAGCAGCTTAGAATCCCCCGCCTCCTCCTGGGTGAACACTGAAGCTTTCTTT. Amino acid sequence: CASSLESPASSWVNTEAFF. This chain joins TRBV11-2 and TRBJ1-1; D gene ambiguous. V was cut by 0 bases and J by 0 bases, with 20 bases left in between. Germline CDR1 is SGHAT and CDR2 is FQNNGV. The length of the CDR3 is 19 residues.

Points on this clonotype: A much larger clone lies a single base off, so this may be a read error. This chain connects TRBV5-5 to TRBJ1-6, with D unresolved. Germline V CDR1 and CDR2: SGHKS, YYEKEE (reference sequence). CDR3 length: 13 residues. CDR3 loop: CASSFTYNAPLHF. In DNA form, the CDR3 reads TGTGCCAGCAGCTTTACCTATAATGCACCCCTCCACTTT.

This clonotype was seen ten or more times. The chain recombines TRBV15 with TRBJ2-5; TRBD2 agrees at 9 bases. The germline V gene encodes CDR1 LNHNV and CDR2 YYDKDF (reference sequence). Trimming cost V 0 bases and J 4 bases; bases outside gene matches: 0. The CDR3 covers 14 residues. DNA for the CDR3: TGTGCCACCAGCAGAGAGGGACTAGCAGAGACCCAGTACTTC. Translation gives CATSREGLAETQYF.

This clonotype occurred many times. The V gene is TRBV5-1, the J gene TRBJ2-7; D unclear. The CDR3 covers 15 residues. Trimming took 0 bases from V and 3 from J, leaving 13 bases between them. From germline, CDR1 is SGHRS and CDR2 YFSETQ. CDR3: CASSLDGYAFYEQYF. CDR3 nucleotides: TGCGCCAGCAGCTTGGACGGTTATGCTTTCTACGAGCAGTACTTC.

This clonotype was picked up many times. The rearrangement uses TRBV5-5 and TRBJ1-1; D is ambiguous. Trimming cost V 1 base and J 1 base, with 5 bases left between them. The CDR3 length is 13 residues. Germline CDR1 and CDR2: SGHKS and YYEKEE (reference sequence). The CDR3 reads CASSLITNTEAFF. CDR3 DNA: TGTGCCAGCAGCTTGATAACGAACACTGAAGCTTTCTTT.

This clonotype was observed at least ten times. The chain carries TRBV20-1 and TRBJ2-1; D remains unclear. Germline V lookup: CDR1 DFQATT, CDR2 SNEGSKA (reference sequence). The CDR3 has 12 residues. This CDR3 reads CPPIQVPNEQFF. As DNA, the CDR3 is TGCCCCCCTATTCAGGTACCGAATGAGCAGTTCTTC.

This clonotype was detected many times. The chain couples TRBV10-3 to TRBJ2-3, with TRBD2 matching 12 bases. The CDR3 extends over 15 amino acids. In germline, CDR1 is ENHRY, CDR2 SYGVKD. V trimming: 6 bases; J trimming: 3 bases; junction bases outside the gene matches: 4. The CDR3, as DNA: TGTGCCATCAGGGGGACTAGCGGGCCGACAGATACGCAGTATTTT. Residues: CAIRGTSGPTDTQYF.

At least ten counts were recorded for this clonotype. The J gene is TRBJ2-1, the V gene TRBV12-3 or TRBV12-4; perhaps TRBD1 as D (6 bases). There are 16 residues in the CDR3. Trimming took off 4 bases at V and 5 bases at J, with 18 bases between the two ends. DNA of the CDR3: TGTGCCAGCAGTTGGCCGAACAGGGTGCCCAACAATGAGCAGTTCTTC. This translates into CASSWPNRVPNNEQFF.

This clonotype has ten or more counts. V and J are TRBV5-1 and TRBJ2-3, with D unresolved. The ends were cut back, 3 bases at V and 4 bases at J, with 15 bases in the middle. The CDR3 runs to 15 residues. CDR1 SGHRS and CDR2 YFSETQ come from the germline V gene. CDR3 bases: TGCGCCAGCAGCTCCTGGGGTTTACAGCCAGATACGCAGTATTTT. This encodes CASSSWGLQPDTQYF. The whole variable domain, remainder taken from reference TRBV5-1 and TRBJ2-3, is KAGVTQTPRYLIKTRGQQVTLSCSPISGHRSVSWYQQTPGQGLQFLFEYFSETQRNKGNFPGRFSGRQFSNSRSEMNVSTLELGDSALYLCASSSWGLQPDTQYFGPGTRLTVL.